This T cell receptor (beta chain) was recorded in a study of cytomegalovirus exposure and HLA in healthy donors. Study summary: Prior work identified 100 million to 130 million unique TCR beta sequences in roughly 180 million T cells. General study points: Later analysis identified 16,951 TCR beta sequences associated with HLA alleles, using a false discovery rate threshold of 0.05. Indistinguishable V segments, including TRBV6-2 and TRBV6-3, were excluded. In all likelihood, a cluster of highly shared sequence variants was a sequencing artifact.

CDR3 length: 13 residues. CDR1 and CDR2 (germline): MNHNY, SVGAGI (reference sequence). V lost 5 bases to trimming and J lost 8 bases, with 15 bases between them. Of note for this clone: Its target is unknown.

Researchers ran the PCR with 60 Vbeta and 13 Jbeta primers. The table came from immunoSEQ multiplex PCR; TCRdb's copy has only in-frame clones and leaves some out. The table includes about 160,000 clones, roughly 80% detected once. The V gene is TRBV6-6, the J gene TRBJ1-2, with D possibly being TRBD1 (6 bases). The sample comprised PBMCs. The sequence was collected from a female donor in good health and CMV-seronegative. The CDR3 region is CASSLTNGQGYTF. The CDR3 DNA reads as TGTGCCAGCAGTCTCACCAACGGACAGGGCTACACCTTC.